This entry lists 13 T cell receptor beta chains sequenced from one sample in a study of blood T cell repertoires in COVID-19. Clones were read by immunoSEQ multiplex PCR, and TCRdb kept only the in-frame ones, dropping some. The sample lists more than 200,000 clones; about nine tenths were seen once. The sequenced material came from PBMCs or T cells enriched from blood (not recorded which). Receptor source: a woman younger than 35 who had recovered from COVID-19.

The rearrangement links TRBV19 to TRBJ2-4; maybe TRBD2 (7 bases). In germline, CDR1 is LNHDA, CDR2 SQIVND (reference sequence). With 4 bases removed from V and 3 bases from J, the gap between germline ends came to 13 bases. The CDR3 totals 15 residues. CDR3: CASSKGGEGKNIQYF. CDR3 coding DNA: TGTGCCAGTAGTAAGGGGGGGGAGGGCAAAAACATTCAGTACTTC. Drawing the rest from reference TRBV19 and TRBJ2-4, the complete variable domain is DGGITQSPKYLFRKEGQNVTLSCEQNLNHDAMYWYRQDPGQGLRLIYYSQIVNDFQKGDIAEGYSVSREKKESFPLTVTSAQKNPTAFYLCASSKGGEGKNIQYFGAGTRLSVL.

The rearrangement joins TRBV9 to TRBJ2-1; TRBD1 aligns across 9 bases. Trimming cost V 0 bases and J 8 bases; bases outside gene matches: 9. Germline lookup yields CDR1 SGDLS and CDR2 YYNGEE. CDR3 length equals 16 residues. This CDR3 reads CASSVGSQGASHEQFF. The CDR3 DNA follows: TGTGCCAGCAGCGTAGGATCACAGGGGGCTAGCCATGAGCAGTTCTTC.

As DNA, the CDR3 is TGTGCCAGCAGCCCACAGGGATTTGGGACAGATACGCAGTATTTT. Its protein is CASSPQGFGTDTQYF. V and J are TRBV7-2 and TRBJ2-3, with D maybe TRBD1 (6 bases). The V end was cut by 5 bases, the J end by 3 bases, with 15 bases between. The CDR3 is 15 residues long. Germline assignment: CDR1 SGHTA and CDR2 FQGNSA.

This clone was recorded once. The rearrangement uses TRBV7-9 and TRBJ2-7, with a possible D match to TRBD2 (6 bases). V was shortened by 3 bases and J by 3 bases, with 12 bases between the two germline ends. Per the germline V gene, CDR1 is SEHNR and CDR2 is FQNEAQ (reference sequence). The CDR3 contains 14 residues. This chain's CDR3 is CASSLEIADYEQYF. CDR3 nucleotides: TGTGCCAGCAGCTTGGAGATAGCGGACTACGAGCAGTACTTC.

The chain links TRBV11-2 to TRBJ1-4; 9 nucleotides line up with TRBD1. The CDR3 extends over 15 amino acids. After removal of 5 bases from V and 2 bases from J, the junction contained 3 bases not matched to a gene. Per the germline V gene, CDR1 is SGHAT and CDR2 is FQNNGV. The CDR3 is CASSPDRGTNEKLFF. CDR3 bases: TGTGCCAGCAGCCCCGACAGGGGGACTAATGAAAAACTGTTTTTT.

The chain uses TRBV6-5 and TRBJ2-1; 8 bases fit TRBD1. The germline V gene has CDR1 MNHEY and CDR2 SVGAGI. This CDR3 has 14 residues. V lost 4 bases and J lost 9; bases outside the gene matches: 8. The CDR3 region has the DNA TGTGCCAGCAGTTTGTTTTCAGGGGGCCCTGAGCAGTTCTTC. It codes for CASSLFSGGPEQFF.

The chain couples TRBV29-1 to TRBJ2-7, with D perhaps matching TRBD1 (5 bases). Trimming cost V 4 bases and J 3 bases, with 10 bases left between them. CDR3 length: 12 residues. Germline V gene sequence: CDR1 SQVTM, CDR2 ANQGSEA. The CDR3 sequence is CSVGGRVYEQYF. DNA for the CDR3: TGCAGCGTTGGGGGCAGGGTCTACGAGCAGTACTTC.

The V gene is TRBV9, the J gene TRBJ2-2, with no clear D. The CDR3 length is 12 residues. Deletions cut 4 bases from V and 3 bases from J, with 4 bases between. The germline gives CDR1 SGDLS, CDR2 YYNGEE. CDR3 sequence: CASSQYTGELFF. CDR3 nucleotides: TGTGCCAGCAGCCAGTACACCGGGGAGCTGTTTTTT.

V gene TRBV19 combines with J gene TRBJ1-5; D might be TRBD1 (5 bases). The V gene lost 0 bases and the J gene lost 1 base, with 13 bases spanning the gap. Germline CDR1 LNHDA, CDR2 SQIVND (reference sequence). This CDR3 is built from 17 residues. The CDR3 sequence is CASSIEAGRVSNQPQHF. CDR3 DNA sequence: TGTGCCAGTAGTATAGAAGCGGGCAGGGTGAGCAATCAGCCCCAGCATTTT. Using reference TRBV19 and TRBJ1-5 for the parts outside the CDR3, the full variable domain is DGGITQSPKYLFRKEGQNVTLSCEQNLNHDAMYWYRQDPGQGLRLIYYSQIVNDFQKGDIAEGYSVSREKKESFPLTVTSAQKNPTAFYLCASSIEAGRVSNQPQHFGDGTRLSIL.

The chain is built from TRBV6-5 and TRBJ2-1; 7 bases map to TRBD1. Germline V gene lookup returns CDR1 MNHEY and CDR2 SVGAGI. V shed 5 bases and J 7 bases; nucleotides not matched to a gene: 5. CDR3 length: 13 amino acids. The CDR3 is CASSIGQVNEQFF. CDR3 bases: TGTGCCAGCAGTATAGGACAGGTAAATGAGCAGTTCTTC.

The chain couples TRBV5-8 to TRBJ2-3, with D unclear. Trimming stripped 4 bases from V and 0 bases from J, with 12 bases between. This CDR3 region has 15 residues. The germline V gene has CDR1 SGHTS and CDR2 YDEGEE. The CDR3 reads CASSPDGYSTDTQYF. The CDR3 nucleotides read TGTGCCAGCAGCCCAGACGGGTATAGCACAGATACGCAGTATTTT.

V and J are TRBV19 and TRBJ2-2, with D perhaps TRBD2 (5 bases). The germline V and J ends were trimmed by 3 bases and 0 bases, with 11 bases remaining between them. This CDR3 is 16 amino acids long. Per germline, CDR1 LNHDA and CDR2 SQIVND (reference sequence). Written as DNA, the CDR3 is TGTGCCAGTAGTATGACCGGGAACGCGAACACCGGGGAGCTGTTTTTT. It translates to CASSMTGNANTGELFF. Based on the CDR3 plus reference TRBV19 and TRBJ2-2, the full variable domain is DGGITQSPKYLFRKEGQNVTLSCEQNLNHDAMYWYRQDPGQGLRLIYYSQIVNDFQKGDIAEGYSVSREKKESFPLTVTSAQKNPTAFYLCASSMTGNANTGELFFGEGSRLTVL.

The chain recombines TRBV5-1 with TRBJ2-5; 7 bases agree with TRBD1. The CDR3 consists of 13 residues. V dropped 6 bases and J dropped 3; count of bases not matched to a gene: 5. Germline CDR1 SGHRS, CDR2 YFSETQ. The DNA for the CDR3 is TGCGCCAGCAAATTTGGGACAGAAGAGACCCAGTACTTC. Its protein product is CASKFGTEETQYF.